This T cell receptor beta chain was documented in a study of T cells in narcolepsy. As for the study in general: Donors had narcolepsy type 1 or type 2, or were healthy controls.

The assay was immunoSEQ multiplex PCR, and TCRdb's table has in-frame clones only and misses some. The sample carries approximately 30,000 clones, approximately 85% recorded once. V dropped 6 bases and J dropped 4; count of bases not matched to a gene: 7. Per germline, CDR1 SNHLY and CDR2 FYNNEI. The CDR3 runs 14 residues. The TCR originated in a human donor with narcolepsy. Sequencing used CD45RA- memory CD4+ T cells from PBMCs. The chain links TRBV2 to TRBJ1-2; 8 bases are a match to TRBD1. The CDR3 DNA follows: TGTGCCAGCAGAGCGGACAGGGCCTCCTATGGCTACACCTTC. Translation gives CASRADRASYGYTF.